The entry below describes one T cell receptor (beta chain). This entry comes from a study of blood T cell repertoires in COVID-19. For the study at large: COVID-19 samples, acute and convalescent, were from the United States, Italy and Spain. Sources were T cells, B-cell-depleted T cells, or PBMCs; the material itself was cDNA or gDNA.

As processed by the authors: Reference gene primer amplification gave estimated nucleated cell counts. Some clones are missing from TCRdb's copy, which holds only in-frame ones; the method was immunoSEQ multiplex PCR. The V and J calls and clone size come from that table; D and trimming were worked out from the DNA. This sample has about 200,000 clones; approximately 78% occur once, and the top ten carry about 12%. In germline, CDR1 is SQVTM, CDR2 ANQGSEA. Deletions cut 4 bases from V and 5 bases from J, with 10 bases between. This CDR3 is built from 12 residues. The chain combines TRBV29-1 with TRBJ2-3; D might be TRBD1 (5 bases). The origin of this receptor is a woman aged 35 to 49 with acute or convalescent COVID-19. Input material: peripheral blood. CDR3 amino acids: CSVARVVDTQYF. CDR3 coding DNA: TGCAGCGTTGCCAGGGTAGTAGATACGCAGTATTTT.